This T cell receptor beta chain comes out of a study of blood T cell repertoires in COVID-19. In the study overall: PBMCs, B-cell-depleted T cells, or T cells were the source of the cDNA or gDNA that made up the material.

The protocol was immunoSEQ multiplex PCR, while the TCRdb copy is restricted to in-frame clones and leaves out a portion. The table has about 210,000 clones, about 85% seen once. J was trimmed by 2 bases and V by 7 bases; bases with no gene match: 13. The CDR3 covers 17 residues. CDR1 is SNHLY and CDR2 is FYNNEI in the germline V gene. The V gene is TRBV2, the J gene TRBJ2-1, with 8 positions matching TRBD2. The sequence came from a man aged 35 to 55 with acute or convalescent COVID-19. Sequences were obtained from peripheral blood. The CDR3, as DNA: TGTGCCAGCACGCGGGAGAGCGGGAGATCCACCTACAATGAGCAGTTCTTC. Its protein is CASTRESGRSTYNEQFF.